This TCR beta chain is drawn from a study of T cell responses to AZD1222 COVID-19 vaccine. Points on this clone: The antigen is unknown.

General observations from the study: The study reported that nearly half of spike-specific TCRs target unmutated variant regions.

This CDR3 has 15 residues. Germline CDR1 SGHTA, CDR2 FQGTGA. V lost 3 bases and J lost 8; bases outside the gene matches: 8. Generated by immunoSEQ multiplex PCR, the TCRdb table keeps only in-frame clones and is missing some. The sample includes 150,000 to 200,000 clones, under 95% seen only once; the top ten take approximately 5.5%. The sample in question was peripheral blood, obtained 28 days after the second AZD1222 dose. The receptor was derived from an adult who received the AZD1222 COVID-19 vaccine. The genes are TRBV7-3 and TRBJ2-1; 9 nucleotides line up with TRBD1. CDR3 bases: TGTGCCAGCAGCTTGGGGACAGGGAAGTCCGATGAGCAGTTCTTC. Its translation: CASSLGTGKSDEQFF.